This TCR beta chain was found in a study of technical replicates of blood from a few donors. Using immunoSEQ multiplex PCR, the repertoire was profiled, and TCRdb retains in-frame clones only, with some absent. The table records approximately 53,000 clones, around 95% of them present only once. Germline-derived CDR1 and CDR2 are MDHEN and SYDVKM. The CDR3 runs to 12 residues. The V end was cut by 6 bases, the J end by 2 bases, with 8 bases between. The source is a human donor in good health. Sequenced input: T cells isolated from PBMCs. This chain joins TRBV28 and TRBJ2-7; D ambiguous. This chain's CDR3 is CASRYRAYEQYF. The DNA of the CDR3 is TGTGCCAGCAGATACCGGGCCTACGAGCAGTACTTC.